This entry lists 30 T cell receptor beta chains sequenced from one sample in a study of sequential checkpoint blockade in melanoma. Clones were sequenced by immunoSEQ multiplex PCR, and TCRdb holds only the in-frame ones, with some missing. The data contain 15,000 to 20,000 clones, roughly 70% of them singletons. Treatment in this sample: randomized to nivolumab then ipilimumab (arm A) or the reverse (arm B). Sequencing used CD8+ T cells sorted from blood (inferred from file names), obtained from a patient given nivolumab and ipilimumab in sequence. Receptor source: a human donor with melanoma.

The rearrangement joins TRBV6-5 to TRBJ2-1; 8 bases fit TRBD1. This CDR3 is built from 14 residues. The germline V gene encodes CDR1 MNHEY and CDR2 SVGAGI. Losses at the gene ends were 5 bases for V and 8 bases for J; bases not matched to a gene: 8. The CDR3 DNA sequence: TGTGCCAGCAGTATGGACAGGGCATCGGATGAGCAGTTCTTC. This translates into CASSMDRASDEQFF.

As concerns this clone: The junction differs from germline at one of its ends, possibly a read error. The rearrangement uses TRBV5-4 and TRBJ2-3; D might be TRBD1 or TRBD2, each matching 5 bases. There are 15 residues in the CDR3. In germline, CDR1 is SGHNT, CDR2 YYREEE (reference sequence). This CDR3 is CASSLGPQGADTQYF. As DNA, the CDR3 is TGTGCCAGCAGTTTGGGACCCCAGGGCGCAGATACGCAGTATTTT.

The rearrangement joins TRBV9 to TRBJ2-7; 8 nucleotides agree with TRBD1. The V gene's germline CDR1 is SGDLS and CDR2 YYNGEE. CDR3 length equals 15 residues. Trimming at V came to 5 bases and at J to 1 base, leaving 8 bases not matched to a gene. CDR3 nucleotides: TGTGCCAGCAGTTTTAGACAGGGGCCTTCCTACGAGCAGTACTTC. Encoded protein: CASSFRQGPSYEQYF. Full variable domain (missing parts from reference TRBV9 and TRBJ2-7): DSGVTQTPKHLITATGQRVTLRCSPRSGDLSVYWYQQSLDQGLQFLIQYYNGEERAKGNILERFSAQQFPDLHSELNLSSLELGDSALYFCASSFRQGPSYEQYFGPGTRLTVT.

The chain carries TRBV5-5 and TRBJ2-5; TRBD1 matches 7 bases. The J segment lost 5 bases and the V segment lost 3 bases, leaving 7 bases of the junction unmatched. This CDR3 region has 14 residues. Per germline, CDR1 SGHKS and CDR2 YYEKEE (reference sequence). In nucleotides, the CDR3 is TGTGCCAGCAGCTCCGGGACAGCGGATGAGACCCAGTACTTC. The encoded protein is CASSSGTADETQYF.

This clone is categorized as medium-sized (0.01 to 0.1%). V is TRBV6-5 and J is TRBJ1-1; a weak D match, TRBD1 (5 bases). Looked up from germline, CDR1 is MNHEY and CDR2 is SVGAGI. V was clipped by 0 bases and J by 0 bases, with 8 bases between them. The CDR3 sequence is 15 residues long. The CDR3 DNA is TGTGCCAGCAGTTACTCGACGACAGTGAACACTGAAGCTTTCTTT. It is translated as CASSYSTTVNTEAFF.

This clone turned up a few times. The V and J genes are TRBV6-5 and TRBJ2-3, with 7 nucleotides matching TRBD2. J was trimmed by 15 bases and V by 0 bases; bases with no gene match: 6. The CDR3 totals 12 residues. Per germline, CDR1 MNHEY and CDR2 SVGAGI. Here the CDR3 DNA reads TGTGCCAGCAGTTACTCGGGGACTAAGGAATATTTT. It codes for CASSYSGTKEYF.

The chain couples TRBV7-6 to TRBJ2-2; 15 nucleotides line up with TRBD2. CDR1 and CDR2 from the germline V gene are SGHVS and FNYEAQ. There are 18 residues in the CDR3. V gave up 5 bases and J gave up 5 bases; unmatched junction bases: 9. In DNA, the CDR3 is TGTGCCAGCAGCCCAATGGGACTAGCGGGAGGCTTTACCGGGGAGCTGTTTTTT. It is translated as CASSPMGLAGGFTGELFF. Full variable domain (missing parts from reference TRBV7-6 and TRBJ2-2): GAGVSQSPRYKVTKRGQDVALRCDPISGHVSLYWYRQALGQGPEFLTYFNYEAQQDKSGLPNDRFSAERPEGSISTLTIQRTEQRDSAMYRCASSPMGLAGGFTGELFFGEGSRLTVL.

V and J are TRBV5-1 and TRBJ2-3; perhaps TRBD1 as D (5 bases). V was pared by 9 bases and J by 4 bases, with 27 bases between. Per germline, CDR1 SGHRS and CDR2 YFSETQ. CDR3 length equals 17 residues. The CDR3 DNA reads as TGCGCCACCTCAGACGCCATTTTGGGGCTCACGGCAGATACGCAGTATTTT. This gives the protein CATSDAILGLTADTQYF.

The chain has TRBV27 and TRBJ1-2; D is unresolved. Germline V gene lookup returns CDR1 MNHEY and CDR2 SMNVEV (reference sequence). V lost 5 bases, J lost 2 bases, and 12 bases lay in between. The CDR3 extends over 14 amino acids. The CDR3 nucleotides read TGTGCCAGCAGTCCCTCCAGGATCAACTATGGCTACACCTTC. Its translation is CASSPSRINYGYTF.

The J gene is TRBJ2-1, the V gene TRBV4-3; 8 bases map to TRBD2. The V gene end was trimmed by 0 bases and the J gene end by 0 bases; junction bases not matched to a gene: 4. Germline V gene sequence: CDR1 LGHNA, CDR2 YSLEER. This CDR3 spans 17 amino acids. For the CDR3, the DNA is TGCGCCAGCAGCCAAGATATCGGGACTAGCTCCTACAATGAGCAGTTCTTC. This gives the protein CASSQDIGTSSYNEQFF.

This chain links TRBV27 with TRBJ1-6; 9 bases are shared with TRBD1. Trimming removed 4 bases from V and 7 bases from J; junction bases left unmatched: 2. Germline loops: CDR1 MNHEY, CDR2 SMNVEV (reference sequence). The CDR3 extends over 14 amino acids. The CDR3, as DNA: TGTGCCAGCAGTTCCGGGACAGGGAATTCACCCCTCCACTTT. It specifies CASSSGTGNSPLHF.

The V gene is TRBV6-6, the J gene TRBJ2-5; the D gene is possibly TRBD1 (5 bases). CDR3 size: 13 residues. The V gene lost 2 bases and the J gene lost 3 bases, with 7 bases spanning the gap. Germline V gene data show CDR1 as MNHNY and CDR2 as SVGAGI (reference sequence). The CDR3: CASSYQGEETQYF. As DNA, the CDR3 is TGTGCCAGCAGTTACCAGGGTGAAGAGACCCAGTACTTC.

This chain uses TRBV7-6 with TRBJ1-1; no firm D call. The CDR3 covers 17 residues. Trimming stripped 0 bases from V and 3 bases from J, with 17 bases between. CDR1 and CDR2 (germline): SGHVS, FNYEAQ. The CDR3 here is CASSLAARQVKDTEAFF. CDR3 in DNA: TGTGCCAGCAGCTTAGCGGCAAGGCAGGTTAAGGACACTGAAGCTTTCTTT.

This clone appeared a single time. The V and J genes are TRBV7-8 and TRBJ2-1, with 7 bases aligning to TRBD1. Germline V gene sequence: CDR1 SGHVS, CDR2 FQNEAQ. Germline trimming cut 4 bases from V and 9 bases from J; bases unmatched to any gene: 9. The CDR3 contains 14 residues. In DNA form, the CDR3 reads TGTGCCAGCAGCTCGAAACCACAGGGGACTGAGCAGTTCTTC. Translated, it gives CASSSKPQGTEQFF.

The CDR3 bases are TGTGCCAGCAGCGTATCCAGCGGGGCCACAGATACGCAGTATTTT. This encodes CASSVSSGATDTQYF. The V gene is TRBV9, the J gene TRBJ2-3; 7 bases match TRBD2. The trim removed 1 base at V and 2 bases at J, leaving 4 bases unmatched. Germline CDR1 reads SGDLS; CDR2 reads YYNGEE. The CDR3 is made up of 15 amino acids.

This sequence joins TRBV6-5 and TRBJ1-2, with 7 bases that match TRBD1. Germline loops: CDR1 MNHEY, CDR2 SVGAGI. This CDR3 is built from 14 residues. The J segment lost 7 bases and the V segment lost 4 bases, leaving 9 bases of the junction unmatched. The CDR3 reads CASSSRQGQGGYTF. The CDR3 DNA sequence: TGTGCCAGCAGTTCTCGACAGGGACAAGGTGGCTACACCTTC.

The V and J genes are TRBV19 and TRBJ2-2; 8 bases map to TRBD1. The V segment lost 2 bases and the J segment 0 bases; nucleotides outside the gene matches: 5. The CDR3 is made up of 17 amino acids. The V gene's germline CDR1 is LNHDA and CDR2 SQIVND (reference sequence). CDR3 sequence: CASSINWDRPNTGELFF. As DNA, the CDR3 is TGTGCCAGTAGTATAAATTGGGACAGGCCGAACACCGGGGAGCTGTTTTTT.

The chain combines TRBV4-3 with TRBJ2-3; D is uncertain. V was clipped by 0 bases and J by 2 bases, with 12 bases between them. The CDR3 has 16 residues. In germline, CDR1 is LGHNA, CDR2 YSLEER. The CDR3 sequence: CASSQEGRYVTDTQYF. As DNA, the CDR3 is TGCGCCAGCAGCCAAGAGGGCAGATATGTCACAGATACGCAGTATTTT.

This sequence joins TRBV4-3 and TRBJ2-1; 9 nucleotides agree with TRBD1. The CDR3 runs 14 residues. Looked up from germline, CDR1 is LGHNA and CDR2 is YSLEER. The junction had 4 bases not matched to a gene; V was cut back by 1 base and J by 9 bases. DNA of the CDR3: TGCGCCAGCAGCCAAGCCGGGACAGGGCGTGAGCAGTTCTTC. It encodes CASSQAGTGREQFF.

This clone was counted between two and nine times. The chain combines TRBV7-9 with TRBJ1-2; no reliable D call. V was shortened by 3 bases and J by 8 bases, with 16 bases between the two germline ends. CDR3 size: 14 residues. Germline V CDR1 and CDR2: SEHNR, FQNEAQ (reference sequence). CDR3 coding DNA: TGTGCCAGCAGCTTCGTGGAGGGTGTTGGAGGCTACACCTTC. Residues: CASSFVEGVGGYTF.

This chain connects TRBV12-5 to TRBJ1-4, with D possibly TRBD1 on 6 matching bases. The CDR3 spans 16 residues. Germline lookup yields CDR1 LGHNT and CDR2 FRNRAP. V was cut by 5 bases and J by 8 bases, with 21 bases left in between. Written as DNA, the CDR3 is TGTGCTAGTGGTCCTCCCGGACAGTCTGGGAAAGAAAAACTGTTTTTT. This gives the protein CASGPPGQSGKEKLFF.

This clone has a handful of counts. The J gene is TRBJ2-3, the V gene TRBV9, with D perhaps TRBD2 (5 bases). Trimming removed 1 base at V and 2 bases at J, with 23 bases between. Germline CDR1 SGDLS, CDR2 YYNGEE. The CDR3 is made up of 19 amino acids. The CDR3 bases are TGTGCCAGCAGCGTACAGAGCGGCCGAGACCTTCTATTCACAGATACGCAGTATTTT. Residues: CASSVQSGRDLLFTDTQYF.

V usage is TRBV6-4 and J usage is TRBJ1-5; no reliable D call. CDR3 length equals 13 residues. Deletions cut 5 bases from V and 6 bases from J, with 11 bases between. Germline-derived CDR1 and CDR2 are MRHNA and SNTAGT. The CDR3 DNA reads TGTGCCAGCAGTACATATTTTGGTCAGCCCCAGCATTTT. Protein product: CASSTYFGQPQHF.

This clone was detected only a few times. The chain employs TRBV29-1 and TRBJ2-7; the match to TRBD1 covers 8 bases. CDR3 size: 13 residues. The V gene end was trimmed by 3 bases and the J gene end by 4 bases; junction bases not matched to a gene: 5. Germline values: CDR1 SQVTM, CDR2 ANQGSEA. The chain's CDR3 is CSVEGQVEYEQYF. In DNA form, the CDR3 reads TGCAGCGTTGAGGGACAGGTGGAGTACGAGCAGTACTTC.

This chain uses TRBV27 with TRBJ2-7; 7 nucleotides align to TRBD2. Germline V gene sequence: CDR1 MNHEY, CDR2 SMNVEV (reference sequence). The CDR3 totals 16 residues. J lost 6 bases, V lost 0 bases, and 11 bases had no gene match. The CDR3 region has the DNA TGTGCCAGCAGTTTATCGGGCGGGAGCGGCTATAGCGAGCAGTACTTC. It yields the protein CASSLSGGSGYSEQYF.

This clone was recorded a few times. The chain carries TRBV5-8 and TRBJ1-3; no definite D call. V lost 4 bases and J lost 2, with 16 bases in between. Germline V gives CDR1 SGHTS, CDR2 YDEGEE. The CDR3 totals 16 residues. CDR3 sequence reads: CASSQKRRRPGNTIYF. For the CDR3, the DNA is TGTGCCAGCAGCCAAAAGAGGAGAAGGCCTGGAAACACCATATATTTT.

V is TRBV2 and J is TRBJ2-3; 15 bases are a match to TRBD2. With V trimmed by 6 bases and J by 8 bases, 12 bases remained unmatched. This CDR3 region has 17 residues. Per the germline V gene, CDR1 is SNHLY and CDR2 is FYNNEI. This chain's CDR3 is CASSSLNPGLAGGTQYF. Written as DNA, the CDR3 is TGTGCCAGCAGCTCCCTAAATCCGGGACTAGCGGGGGGTACGCAGTATTTT. Looking up the rest from reference TRBV2 and TRBJ2-3 gives the full variable domain: EPEVTQTPSHQVTQMGQEVILRCVPISNHLYFYWYRQILGQKVEFLVSFYNNEISEKSEIFDDQFSVERPDGSNFTLKIRSTKLEDSAMYFCASSSLNPGLAGGTQYFGPGTRLTVL.

Only a few counts were recorded for this clone. The chain links TRBV4-3 to TRBJ2-7, with 8 bases fitting TRBD1. After removal of 0 bases from V and 2 bases from J, the junction contained 6 bases not matched to a gene. The CDR3 has 16 amino acids. Germline CDR1 and CDR2: LGHNA and YSLEER. CDR3 residues: CASSQDLGQVPYEQYF. The CDR3 DNA reads TGCGCCAGCAGCCAAGATCTGGGACAGGTCCCCTACGAGCAGTACTTC.

This chain joins TRBV7-9 and TRBJ2-1; 12 bases match TRBD2. The CDR3 is 16 amino acids. Germline lookup yields CDR1 SEHNR and CDR2 FQNEAQ (reference sequence). V dropped 5 bases and J dropped 13; count of bases not matched to a gene: 15. This CDR3 reads CASSRDRVGLAGPQFF. In DNA, the CDR3 is TGTGCCAGCAGCCGAGACAGGGTAGGACTAGCGGGGCCCCAGTTCTTC.

The chain recombines TRBV5-6 with TRBJ2-1; tentative D call: TRBD2 (6 bases). With 2 bases removed from V and 1 base from J, the gap between germline ends came to 13 bases. Germline V gene lookup returns CDR1 SGHDT and CDR2 YYEEEE. CDR3 length equals 16 residues. The CDR3 spells CASSFSGLLSYNEQFF. CDR3 nucleotides: TGTGCCAGCAGCTTTAGCGGCTTACTTTCCTACAATGAGCAGTTCTTC.